There are a few counts of the clone carrying this T cell receptor beta chain. As yet, its antigen is unknown. Sample-barcoded 5' priming and a J-beta primer mix drove a second PCR of roughly 7 to 11 cycles. From the 5' RACE reads, TCRdb called clonotypes with MiXCR, one entry per CDR3 protein. The top ten hold approximately 22% of the sample, which has 1.8 million or so distinct CDR3 sequences, about two fifths seen once. This CDR3 is built from 14 residues. The germline CDR1 and CDR2 sequences are SGHTA and FQGNSA. The V gene lost 4 bases and the J gene lost 6 bases, with 15 bases spanning the gap. The data were obtained in a study of blood T cells in healthy people across ages. Across the whole study: Capture by template switching was about one barcoded beta molecule per two T cells.

Whole-study findings and limits: With unsorted PBMCs, a conclusive comparison of naive versus antigen-experienced cells was not possible. The study regarded diversity estimates from one million T cells as underestimates.

The sequenced sample consisted of blood. This sequence was found in a human donor in good health. V usage is TRBV7-2 and J usage is TRBJ1-2; D is perhaps TRBD1 (6 bases). CDR3 in amino acids: CASSSTDRLNGYTF. CDR3 coding DNA: TGTGCCAGCAGCTCCACCGACAGGTTAAATGGCTACACCTTC.